This T cell receptor beta chain was captured by sequencing in a study of response to subunit inactivated influenza vaccine. Comment on this clonotype: Its specificity is not known.

Study-wide results and caveats: The authors suggested that few new T cells are recruited per seasonal influenza vaccination.

TCRdb reanalysed the RT-PCR reads using MiXCR and keeps one entry per CDR3 protein. The table has 490,000 or so distinct CDR3 sequences, under 9% seen once; the top ten hold 13%. The CDR3 loop spans 16 amino acids. Germline values: CDR1 MNHEY, CDR2 SMNVEV (reference sequence). V shed 5 bases and J 3 bases; nucleotides not matched to a gene: 7. The specimen comprised PBMCs from blood, sampled less than 30 months after vaccination. This rearrangement joins TRBV27 to TRBJ2-3; 11 bases map to TRBD2. This clonotype originated in a man between 50 and 69 years old who received an inactivated influenza vaccine. CDR3 bases: TGTGCCAGCAGTACCCTCCTAGCGGGGGGAACAGATACGCAGTATTTT. Protein: CASSTLLAGGTDTQYF.